The 6 T cell receptor beta chains listed next were all sequenced from one sample in a study of T cell responses to AZD1222 COVID-19 vaccine. Assay used: immunoSEQ multiplex PCR; TCRdb lists only in-frame clones, some missing. The repertoire consists of 180,000 or so clones, with around 90% occurring once and the leading ten covering less than 2.5%. Source: peripheral blood, taken 28 days after the second AZD1222 dose. These receptors were obtained from an adult who received the AZD1222 COVID-19 vaccine.

The CDR3 here is CASSPGLGITGELFF. The CDR3, as DNA: TGTGCCAGCAGCCCGGGACTAGGGATCACCGGGGAGCTGTTTTTT. V gene TRBV7-6 combines with J gene TRBJ2-2, with 8 bases aligning to TRBD2. This CDR3 is 15 amino acids long. V shed 5 bases and J 4 bases; nucleotides not matched to a gene: 6. Germline assignment: CDR1 SGHVS and CDR2 FNYEAQ.

Only one count was recorded for this clone. CDR3 sequence (DNA): TGTGCCAGTGGGACAGGACTAAACACTGAAGCTTTCTTT. Amino acids: CASGTGLNTEAFF. This chain joins TRBV2 and TRBJ1-1; 8 nucleotides align to TRBD1. V trimming: 9 bases; J trimming: 2 bases; junction bases outside the gene matches: 5. Germline values: CDR1 SNHLY, CDR2 FYNNEI. This CDR3 spans 13 amino acids.

This rearrangement joins TRBV9 to TRBJ2-2; D perhaps matches TRBD2 (6 bases). CDR1 SGDLS and CDR2 YYNGEE come from the germline V gene. V shed 0 bases and J shed 4 bases, with 10 bases lying between them. CDR3 length equals 15 residues. The CDR3 DNA sequence: TGTGCCAGCAGCGTAGTGGGGGGAAGCACCGGGGAGCTGTTTTTT. As protein: CASSVVGGSTGELFF.

The chain carries TRBV9 and TRBJ1-1; 9 bases align to TRBD1. This CDR3 spans 14 amino acids. After removal of 4 bases from V and 5 bases from J, the junction contained 6 bases not matched to a gene. Germline CDR1 reads SGDLS; CDR2 reads YYNGEE. This CDR3 reads CASSPPGQGTEAFF. In DNA, the CDR3 is TGTGCCAGCAGCCCTCCCGGACAGGGGACTGAAGCTTTCTTT.

The rearrangement uses TRBV6-4 and TRBJ2-7, with 8 bases matching TRBD2. Germline CDR1 is MRHNA and CDR2 is SNTAGT. The CDR3 totals 14 residues. V trimming: 7 bases; J trimming: 3 bases; junction bases outside the gene matches: 8. The CDR3 sequence is CASKPMGLGYEQYF. For the CDR3, the DNA is TGTGCCAGCAAGCCTATGGGACTAGGCTACGAGCAGTACTTC.

The chain recombines TRBV9 with TRBJ2-7; 8 bases are a match to TRBD1. Unmatched junction bases numbered 5, after V lost 0 bases and J lost 3 bases. The CDR3 spans 15 residues. Germline CDR1 and CDR2: SGDLS and YYNGEE. CDR3 sequence (DNA): TGTGCCAGCAGCGTAGATGTGACAGGGGACTACGAGCAGTACTTC. Its translation is CASSVDVTGDYEQYF.